These 6 T cell receptor beta chains share one sample of origin, sequenced in a study of fetal regulatory T cell absence and autoimmunity. Repertoires were generated with immunoSEQ multiplex PCR, while TCRdb's copy carries only in-frame clones and drops some. The sample yields 95,000 to 100,000 clones, about 78% seen once. Sequencing was carried out using pancreas tissue. These receptors were collected from a male donor with IPEX syndrome.

V gene TRBV10-3 combines with J gene TRBJ1-1, with a tentative D call TRBD1 (6 bases). Germline CDR1 and CDR2: ENHRY and SYGVKD. With 4 bases removed from V and 8 bases from J, the gap between germline ends came to 11 bases. The CDR3 spans 12 residues. The CDR3 DNA is TGTGCCATCAGTGCAGGGGATCGGGAAGCTTTCTTT. Its protein is CAISAGDREAFF.

J is TRBJ2-4 and V is TRBV5-4; no clear D. Germline CDR1 is SGHNT and CDR2 is YYREEE (reference sequence). The V end was cut by 4 bases, the J end by 5 bases, with 16 bases between. The CDR3 has 15 residues. The CDR3 protein is CASSPWGGFQNIQYF. The CDR3 DNA follows: TGTGCCAGCAGCCCCTGGGGTGGATTTCAAAACATTCAGTACTTC.

The chain recombines TRBV7-2 with TRBJ2-5; D not resolved. V was clipped by 1 base and J by 7 bases, with 10 bases between them. The CDR3 runs to 13 residues. Germline CDR1 and CDR2: SGHTA and FQGNSA. Here the CDR3 reads CASSLERLGTQYF. For the CDR3, the DNA is TGTGCCAGCAGCTTAGAGCGCTTGGGGACCCAGTACTTC.

The chain combines TRBV7-2 with TRBJ2-7, with 7 nucleotides matching TRBD2. The V segment lost 5 bases and the J segment 3 bases; nucleotides outside the gene matches: 10. CDR1 is SGHTA and CDR2 is FQGNSA in the germline V gene. CDR3 length: 15 residues. The CDR3, as DNA: TGTGCCAGCAGCCCTTGGGGTGCGGGGGTCTACGAGCAGTACTTC. This sequence encodes CASSPWGAGVYEQYF.

This clone showed up just a few times. V is TRBV7-2 and J is TRBJ2-7; unclear D gene. V lost 0 bases and J lost 5, with 11 bases in between. Germline lookup yields CDR1 SGHTA and CDR2 FQGNSA. The CDR3 has 14 residues. In DNA form, the CDR3 reads TGTGCCAGCAGCTTAGCATCTAGTCTCAACGAGCAGTACTTC. The encoded protein is CASSLASSLNEQYF.

V gene TRBV19 combines with J gene TRBJ2-1, with 8 bases fitting TRBD2. Per the germline V gene, CDR1 is LNHDA and CDR2 is SQIVND (reference sequence). V was clipped by 1 base and J by 6 bases; unmatched bases: 5. The CDR3 runs 15 residues. The CDR3 DNA reads TGTGCCAGTAGTATAGGAGCGGGAGTCGGCAATGAGCAGTTCTTC. Encoded protein: CASSIGAGVGNEQFF. Looking up the rest from reference TRBV19 and TRBJ2-1 gives the full variable domain: DGGITQSPKYLFRKEGQNVTLSCEQNLNHDAMYWYRQDPGQGLRLIYYSQIVNDFQKGDIAEGYSVSREKKESFPLTVTSAQKNPTAFYLCASSIGAGVGNEQFFGPGTRLTVL.